This entry lists 22 T cell receptor beta chains sequenced from one sample in a study of T cell changes during pregnancy in multiple sclerosis. Data came from immunoSEQ multiplex PCR; TCRdb stores just in-frame clones and leaves some out. The data hold roughly 80,000 clones, with about 91% observed a single time. Source: peripheral blood, taken before pregnancy. The receptor set was obtained from a female donor with multiple sclerosis, enrolled in a pregnancy study.

This chain connects TRBV6-5 to TRBJ1-6; D uncertain. Germline-derived CDR1 and CDR2 are MNHEY and SVGAGI. V lost 5 bases to trimming and J lost 8 bases, with 16 bases between them. The CDR3 spans 15 residues. CDR3 in amino acids: CASSLYSYPYSPLHF. DNA for the CDR3: TGTGCCAGCAGTCTATACAGCTACCCCTATTCACCCCTCCACTTT.

This chain links TRBV15 with TRBJ2-1, with D uncertain. This CDR3 has 13 residues. V lost 0 bases and J lost 9, with 9 bases in between. Germline lookup yields CDR1 LNHNV and CDR2 YYDKDF (reference sequence). The CDR3 sequence is CATSRDLRSEQFF. CDR3 DNA sequence: TGTGCCACCAGCAGAGATCTGCGATCTGAGCAGTTCTTC.

The rearrangement uses TRBV9 and TRBJ1-3; no firm D call. V was pared by 0 bases and J by 5 bases, with 6 bases between. Germline values: CDR1 SGDLS, CDR2 YYNGEE. The CDR3 consists of 13 residues. This CDR3 is CASSVGQRNTIYF. The CDR3 coding sequence is TGTGCCAGCAGCGTAGGTCAGAGAAACACCATATATTTT.

The CDR3: CAISGTSGNEQFF. The CDR3 nucleotides read TGTGCCATCAGTGGGACTAGCGGCAATGAGCAGTTCTTC. V is TRBV10-3 and J is TRBJ2-1, with 10 bases fitting TRBD2. With 4 bases clipped from V and 6 bases from J, the junction kept 0 bases outside the gene matches. Germline values: CDR1 ENHRY, CDR2 SYGVKD. The CDR3 loop spans 13 amino acids.

The chain is built from TRBV4-1 and TRBJ1-2; no definite D call. The CDR3 sequence is 16 residues long. The germline gives CDR1 MGHRA, CDR2 YSYEKL. The V and J ends lost 0 bases and 5 bases respectively, with 16 bases between them. CDR3 bases: TGCGCCAGCAGCCAAGATCTTGGTACGGGGTCTTATGGCTACACCTTC. Protein sequence: CASSQDLGTGSYGYTF.

The J gene is TRBJ2-1, the V gene TRBV5-1; 11 bases are a match to TRBD1. The CDR3 loop spans 14 amino acids. Germline V lookup: CDR1 SGHRS, CDR2 YFSETQ. Trimming cost V 4 bases and J 9 bases; bases outside gene matches: 6. Here the CDR3 reads CASSQQGQGGEQFF. In DNA, the CDR3 is TGCGCCAGCAGCCAACAGGGACAGGGGGGTGAGCAGTTCTTC.

This sequence joins TRBV9 and TRBJ1-3; D gene uncertain. In germline, CDR1 is SGDLS, CDR2 YYNGEE. The V end lost 2 bases, the J end lost 4 bases, and 10 bases lay between the germline ends. This CDR3 region has 14 residues. Here the CDR3 DNA reads TGTGCCAGCAGCGTGGGGTCGGGAGGAAACACCATATATTTT. Translation gives CASSVGSGGNTIYF.

The chain uses TRBV28 and TRBJ2-7, with a weak D call TRBD1 (6 bases). V was pared by 5 bases and J by 2 bases, with 13 bases between. CDR3 length: 14 amino acids. Germline-derived CDR1 and CDR2 are MDHEN and SYDVKM. CDR3 coding DNA: TGTGCCAGCAGTCCCGGGACAAACCCCTACGAGCAGTACTTC. Protein sequence: CASSPGTNPYEQYF.

This chain uses TRBV2 with TRBJ2-7; TRBD1 aligns across 7 bases. Germline V gene data show CDR1 as SNHLY and CDR2 as FYNNEI. The V segment lost 5 bases and the J segment 3 bases; nucleotides outside the gene matches: 13. The CDR3 covers 16 residues. The CDR3 is CASSPRQGRVYYEQYF. Written as DNA, the CDR3 is TGTGCCAGCAGTCCCAGACAGGGCAGGGTTTACTACGAGCAGTACTTC.

The rearrangement links TRBV7-2 to TRBJ2-5, with 7 bases identical to TRBD1. V lost 4 bases to trimming and J lost 5 bases; unmatched junction nucleotides: 7. The CDR3 totals 14 residues. Germline CDR1 SGHTA, CDR2 FQGNSA. The CDR3 region is CASSSGQEVETQYF. The CDR3 bases are TGTGCCAGCAGCTCCGGACAGGAGGTGGAGACCCAGTACTTC.

This sequence joins TRBV2 and TRBJ2-1; D may be TRBD1 (7 bases). The V and J ends lost 8 bases and 9 bases respectively, with 11 bases between them. CDR3 size: 11 residues. Germline CDR1 reads SNHLY; CDR2 reads FYNNEI. CDR3 amino acids: CASEEGAEQFF. CDR3 DNA sequence: TGTGCCAGCGAGGAGGGGGCTGAGCAGTTCTTC.

This chain connects TRBV5-6 to TRBJ2-5; TRBD2 agrees at 8 bases. The CDR3 is 17 amino acids. The germline V gene encodes CDR1 SGHDT and CDR2 YYEEEE. After removal of 7 bases from V and 1 base from J, the junction contained 15 bases not matched to a gene. CDR3 DNA sequence: TGTGCCAGCGGGTTTAGTGGAGCGGGGGCCCTCCAAGAGACCCAGTACTTC. Protein: CASGFSGAGALQETQYF. The whole variable domain, filled in from reference TRBV5-6 and TRBJ2-5, reads DAGVTQSPTHLIKTRGQQVTLRCSPKSGHDTVSWYQQALGQGPQFIFQYYEEEERQRGNFPDRFSGHQFPNYSSELNVNALLLGDSALYLCASGFSGAGALQETQYFGPGTRLLVL.

The CDR3: CASSPSREEQFF. CDR3 in DNA: TGTGCCAGCAGCCCGTCTAGGGAGGAGCAGTTCTTC. The gene calls are TRBV9 and TRBJ2-1; tentatively, D is TRBD2 (5 bases). The germline CDR1 and CDR2 sequences are SGDLS and YYNGEE. The CDR3 covers 12 residues. Trimming stripped 4 bases from V and 10 bases from J, with 12 bases between.

The CDR3 reads CASSPWTSAETQYF. The CDR3 nucleotides read TGTGCCAGCAGCCCTTGGACTAGCGCCGAGACCCAGTACTTC. The rearrangement uses TRBV7-9 and TRBJ2-5, with 9 nucleotides matching TRBD2. The CDR3 contains 14 residues. Per the germline V gene, CDR1 is SEHNR and CDR2 is FQNEAQ (reference sequence). Losses at the gene ends were 5 bases for V and 5 bases for J; bases not matched to a gene: 6.

The chain is built from TRBV5-1 and TRBJ1-1, with D hard to call. This CDR3 is 17 amino acids long. In germline, CDR1 is SGHRS, CDR2 YFSETQ. Trimming stripped 5 bases from V and 1 base from J, with 21 bases between. The CDR3 DNA follows: TGCGCCAGCAGTTCCCCTCTGGGAGGTAGTGCGAACACTGAAGCTTTCTTT. This encodes CASSSPLGGSANTEAFF. The whole variable domain, remainder taken from reference TRBV5-1 and TRBJ1-1, is KAGVTQTPRYLIKTRGQQVTLSCSPISGHRSVSWYQQTPGQGLQFLFEYFSETQRNKGNFPGRFSGRQFSNSRSEMNVSTLELGDSALYLCASSSPLGGSANTEAFFGQGTRLTVV.

The V call is TRBV7-2, the J call TRBJ2-1; TRBD1 might be the D (8 bases). V lost 7 bases, J lost 2 bases, and 18 bases lay in between. The germline V gene has CDR1 SGHTA and CDR2 FQGNSA. There are 16 residues in the CDR3. This chain's CDR3 is CASNRGGPLTYNEQFF. The CDR3 bases are TGTGCCAGCAACAGGGGGGGTCCCCTCACCTACAATGAGCAGTTCTTC.

The chain joins TRBV5-6 to TRBJ1-2, with D uncertain. CDR3 length equals 13 residues. The V end lost 4 bases, the J end lost 5 bases, and 12 bases lay between the germline ends. Germline CDR1 and CDR2: SGHDT and YYEEEE. In nucleotides, the CDR3 is TGTGCCAGCAGCCCCCACATCGGGTATGGCTACACCTTC. It is translated as CASSPHIGYGYTF.

This sequence joins TRBV11-2 and TRBJ1-4; 8 bases align to TRBD1. The ends lost 5 bases at V and 5 bases at J; junction bases unmatched: 7. The CDR3 sequence is 15 residues long. Germline V gene sequence: CDR1 SGHAT, CDR2 FQNNGV. The CDR3, as DNA: TGTGCCAGCAGCCCACAGACAGGGGTCAATGAAAAACTGTTTTTT. It yields the protein CASSPQTGVNEKLFF.

The chain couples TRBV5-1 to TRBJ1-1, with D possibly TRBD1 on 5 matching bases. Trimming cost V 4 bases and J 2 bases, with 21 bases left between them. This CDR3 is 17 amino acids long. CDR1 and CDR2 (germline): SGHRS, YFSETQ. CDR3 coding DNA: TGCGCCAGCAGCCCAAGTCCTCAGGAGGGGAAAAACACTGAAGCTTTCTTT. Its translation: CASSPSPQEGKNTEAFF.

The rearrangement joins TRBV28 to TRBJ2-2; a possible D gene is TRBD2 (6 bases). This CDR3 comprises 18 residues. The V gene lost 3 bases and the J gene lost 3 bases, with 20 bases spanning the gap. Looked up from germline, CDR1 is MDHEN and CDR2 is SYDVKM. DNA for the CDR3: TGTGCCAGCAGTTTGGCGGTGGGTGGGGGGTTCGACACCGGGGAGCTGTTTTTT. The encoded protein is CASSLAVGGGFDTGELFF.

This sequence joins TRBV18 and TRBJ2-5; D is perhaps TRBD1 (5 bases). Germline CDR1 KGHSH, CDR2 LQKENI. Trimming left V 2 bases short and J 5 bases short, with 12 bases between. The CDR3 runs to 14 residues. The CDR3 nucleotides are TGTGCCAGCTCACCAGCAGGGTTCGTGGAGACCCAGTACTTC. This codes for CASSPAGFVETQYF. The full variable domain, its missing parts supplied by reference TRBV18 and TRBJ2-5, is NAGVMQNPRHLVRRRGQEARLRCSPMKGHSHVYWYRQLPEEGLKFMVYLQKENIIDESGMPKERFSAEFPKEGPSILRIQQVVRGDSAAYFCASSPAGFVETQYFGPGTRLLVL.

The rearrangement joins TRBV5-1 to TRBJ1-2; no reliable D call. Trimming shortened V by 4 bases and J by 4 bases, and 11 bases separated the two germline ends. Germline loops: CDR1 SGHRS, CDR2 YFSETQ. The CDR3 runs to 13 residues. CDR3 bases: TGCGCCAGCAGCGGCGGAGTTGGCTATGGCTACACCTTC. The encoded protein is CASSGGVGYGYTF.